The TCR beta chain under discussion was sequenced for a study of blood T cell repertoires in COVID-19. Study as a whole: Sites across the United States, Italy and Spain contributed samples from acute and convalescent COVID-19. From T cells, B-cell-depleted T cells, or PBMCs came the material, which was cDNA or gDNA.

In the original processing: Amplification of reference gene primers was used by the study to estimate nucleated cell counts. Repertoires were generated with immunoSEQ multiplex PCR, while TCRdb's copy carries only in-frame clones and drops some. That table supplies the V and J calls and clone size; D and trimming were determined from the DNA. The sample has around 60,000 clones; 75% to 85% are singletons. CDR3 length: 16 amino acids. With 8 bases removed from V and 1 base from J, the gap between germline ends came to 18 bases. The V gene's germline CDR1 is SNHLY and CDR2 FYNNEI. During active infection, Seattle patients enrolled and were then monitored through disease.

The origin of this receptor is a man between 45 and 60 years old with COVID-19, enrolled during active disease. This sequence joins TRBV2 and TRBJ1-5; D is possibly TRBD1 (6 bases). The sequenced material came from peripheral blood. CDR3 DNA: TGTGCCAGCTCCAATACAGGGTCTTTAAGCAATCAGCCCCAGCATTTT. Its protein product is CASSNTGSLSNQPQHF.